What follows are 17 T cell receptor beta chains derived from one specimen sequenced in a study of cytomegalovirus exposure and HLA in healthy donors (dated by TCRdb to about 2017). Library preparation employed the immunoSEQ multiplex PCR assay. For the multiplex PCR, a mixture combining 60 forward primers for TCR Vbeta segments and 13 reverse primers for TCR Jbeta segments was used. The clones in this table, taken by TCRdb from immuneACCESS, are in-frame only. Not every clone is retained; where verified, under half of the shortfall comes from an unresolved V gene, and the cause of the rest is unknown. The sample table contains around 200,000 clones; only one count was recorded for over 75% of them. The leading ten clones occupy 10% to 13% of the sample. The material sequenced was PBMCs. The receptor set was obtained from a woman in her forties or fifties in good health and CMV-seropositive.

The J gene is TRBJ2-5, the V gene TRBV2; D is uncertain. Trimming shortened V by 2 bases and J by 5 bases, and 3 bases separated the two germline ends. CDR1 and CDR2 (germline): SNHLY, FYNNEI. CDR3 length: 11 amino acids. The CDR3 here is CASSERETQYF. DNA for the CDR3: TGTGCCAGCAGTGAACGGGAGACCCAGTACTTC.

The chain uses TRBV29-1 and TRBJ2-1; 14 bases are a match to TRBD2. In germline, CDR1 is SQVTM, CDR2 ANQGSEA. The length of the CDR3 is 16 residues. The ends lost 7 bases at V and 5 bases at J; junction bases unmatched: 10. The CDR3 is CSATPGLAGENNEQFF. The CDR3 DNA is TGCAGCGCGACCCCGGGACTAGCGGGGGAGAACAATGAGCAGTTCTTC.

This clone was seen only once. This rearrangement joins TRBV7-2 to TRBJ1-3; D is possibly TRBD1 (6 bases). Germline CDR1 and CDR2: SGHTA and FQGNSA. CDR3 length equals 15 residues. The germline V and J ends were trimmed by 5 bases and 2 bases, with 13 bases remaining between them. CDR3 coding DNA: TGTGCCAGCAGCCCGGACAGAGGCGCTGGAAACACCATATATTTT. As protein: CASSPDRGAGNTIYF.

CDR3 sequence: CASSPPWGGGRSPLHF. In DNA, the CDR3 is TGTGCCAGCAGCCCCCCTTGGGGAGGGGGGCGATCACCCCTCCACTTT. The chain joins TRBV7-2 to TRBJ1-6; D possibly corresponds to TRBD1 (6 bases). Germline values: CDR1 SGHTA, CDR2 FQGNSA. V was trimmed by 5 bases and J by 10 bases, leaving 21 bases between them. The CDR3 spans 16 residues.

V and J are TRBV11-3 and TRBJ2-7; 8 positions match TRBD1. The germline V gene has CDR1 SGHNT and CDR2 YENEEA. The J segment lost 1 base and the V segment lost 1 base, leaving 3 bases of the junction unmatched. This CDR3 is built from 15 residues. In DNA form, the CDR3 reads TGTGCCAGCAGCTTAGGGGACAGGCCTTCCTACGAGCAGTACTTC. Encoded protein: CASSLGDRPSYEQYF.

The rearrangement links TRBV7-3 to TRBJ1-5; D not certain. CDR3 length: 16 amino acids. Germline V gene data show CDR1 as SGHTA and CDR2 as FQGTGA. With 5 bases removed from V and 4 bases from J, the gap between germline ends came to 18 bases. CDR3 loop: CASSPRVRIGNQPQHF. The DNA of the CDR3 is TGTGCCAGCAGCCCCAGAGTCAGGATCGGAAATCAGCCCCAGCATTTT.

This chain links TRBV7-2 with TRBJ2-7, with TRBD2 as a possible D gene (5 bases). This CDR3 has 14 amino acids. Germline V CDR1 and CDR2: SGHTA, FQGNSA. V dropped 5 bases and J dropped 3 bases, with 14 bases sitting between them. CDR3 protein: CASSKRTLYYEQYF. The CDR3 DNA is TGTGCCAGCAGCAAGCGGACCCTATACTACGAGCAGTACTTC.

The chain joins TRBV7-3 to TRBJ2-1, with TRBD2 matching 13 bases. Germline assignment: CDR1 SGHTA and CDR2 FQGTGA. There are 14 residues in the CDR3. With V trimmed by 5 bases and J by 8 bases, 3 bases remained unmatched. CDR3 sequence reads: CASSGLAGAHEQFF. Written as DNA, the CDR3 is TGTGCCAGCAGCGGACTAGCGGGGGCCCATGAGCAGTTCTTC.

The chain couples TRBV19 to TRBJ2-7; D uncertain. The V gene lost 6 bases and the J gene lost 0 bases, with 15 bases spanning the gap. CDR3 length: 15 amino acids. Germline-derived CDR1 and CDR2 are LNHDA and SQIVND (reference sequence). CDR3 sequence (DNA): TGTGCCAGTAGGACCAGCGTAACAACCTCCTACGAGCAGTACTTC. As protein: CASRTSVTTSYEQYF.

V gene TRBV9 combines with J gene TRBJ2-7, with 8 bases that match TRBD1. V shed 2 bases, J shed 7 bases, and the junction held 14 bases outside the gene matches. Germline V CDR1 and CDR2: SGDLS, YYNGEE. The CDR3 covers 16 residues. Here the CDR3 reads CASSVRSQGGAEEQYF. The CDR3 nucleotides read TGTGCCAGCAGCGTTCGGTCACAGGGGGGCGCCGAGGAGCAGTACTTC. Together with reference TRBV9 and TRBJ2-7, the CDR3 gives the full variable domain: DSGVTQTPKHLITATGQRVTLRCSPRSGDLSVYWYQQSLDQGLQFLIQYYNGEERAKGNILERFSAQQFPDLHSELNLSSLELGDSALYFCASSVRSQGGAEEQYFGPGTRLTVT.

This sequence joins TRBV4-1 and TRBJ2-7; maybe TRBD1 (6 bases). The CDR3 is 15 amino acids. Trimming left V 3 bases short and J 0 bases short, with 12 bases between. Germline CDR1 is MGHRA and CDR2 is YSYEKL. The CDR3 sequence: CASSQDQGFSYEQYF. In DNA, the CDR3 is TGCGCCAGCAGCCAGGACCAGGGGTTCTCCTACGAGCAGTACTTC.

The rearrangement joins TRBV7-2 to TRBJ2-3; 14 bases line up with TRBD2. The J segment lost 4 bases and the V segment lost 3 bases, leaving 3 bases of the junction unmatched. CDR3 size: 16 residues. CDR1 SGHTA and CDR2 FQGNSA come from the germline V gene. The CDR3 sequence is CASSFGLAGGADTQYF. In DNA, the CDR3 is TGTGCCAGCAGCTTCGGACTAGCGGGGGGTGCAGATACGCAGTATTTT.

The V gene is TRBV6-1, the J gene TRBJ1-5; 7 positions agree with TRBD1. The germline gives CDR1 MNHNS, CDR2 SASEGT. The CDR3 covers 15 residues. The V and J ends lost 6 bases and 0 bases, in that order; junction bases with no gene match: 5. CDR3 DNA sequence: TGTGCCAGCAGATGGGACAGAAATAGCAATCAGCCCCAGCATTTT. Protein sequence: CASRWDRNSNQPQHF.

The chain is built from TRBV19 and TRBJ1-1, with D maybe TRBD1 (5 bases). Germline CDR1 is LNHDA and CDR2 is SQIVND (reference sequence). The CDR3 runs 15 residues. Trimming took off 7 bases at V and 1 base at J, with 16 bases between the two ends. This chain's CDR3 is CASNNRGGTNTEAFF. The CDR3 region has the DNA TGTGCCAGTAACAACCGGGGAGGGACGAACACTGAAGCTTTCTTT.

The V and J genes are TRBV7-6 and TRBJ2-1; a possible D gene is TRBD1 (5 bases). Germline CDR1 and CDR2: SGHVS and FNYEAQ. CDR3 length equals 14 residues. The germline V and J ends were trimmed by 5 bases and 8 bases, with 16 bases remaining between them. The CDR3 is CASSGSLGRDEQFF. Here the CDR3 DNA reads TGTGCCAGCAGCGGCAGCTTGGGGCGCGATGAGCAGTTCTTC.

The chain recombines TRBV19 with TRBJ1-1; TRBD1 might be the D (6 bases). Per the germline V gene, CDR1 is LNHDA and CDR2 is SQIVND (reference sequence). There are 15 residues in the CDR3. V gave up 1 base and J gave up 1 base, with 10 bases separating them. CDR3 sequence (DNA): TGTGCCAGTAGTATAGGTTCGACAGGGAACACTGAAGCTTTCTTT. Translating gives CASSIGSTGNTEAFF.

This clone was detected a few times. The chain couples TRBV14 to TRBJ1-1, with D tentatively TRBD1 (5 bases). V lost 4 bases, J lost 3 bases, and 21 bases lay in between. CDR3 size: 17 residues. The germline V gene encodes CDR1 SGHDN and CDR2 FVKESK. CDR3: CASSLYWDSWGYTEAFF. Here the CDR3 DNA reads TGTGCCAGCAGCCTCTACTGGGACTCTTGGGGTTACACTGAAGCTTTCTTT.